The 22 T cell receptor beta chains presented below share a single source sample, sequenced in a study of blood T cell repertoires in COVID-19. Clones were read by immunoSEQ multiplex PCR, and TCRdb kept only the in-frame ones, dropping some. The sample consists of about 230,000 clones, approximately 80% of them appearing once. Source material: peripheral blood. These receptors originate from a woman between 45 and 65 years old with acute or convalescent COVID-19.

This clone was seen a few times. This chain uses TRBV7-9 with TRBJ2-1; maybe TRBD2 (6 bases). In germline, CDR1 is SEHNR, CDR2 FQNEAQ (reference sequence). Trimming removed 2 bases from V and 6 bases from J, with 11 bases in between. This CDR3 comprises 14 residues. The CDR3 nucleotides read TGTGCCAGCAGCTTATCGATCGGGGGCAATGAGCAGTTCTTC. Its translation is CASSLSIGGNEQFF.

The genes are TRBV20-1 and TRBJ2-1; D is unclear. Trimming removed 0 bases at V and 9 bases at J, with 6 bases between. Per the germline V gene, CDR1 is DFQATT and CDR2 is SNEGSKA (reference sequence). The CDR3 spans 11 residues. DNA for the CDR3: TGCAGTGCTAGAGATGGCCCTGAGCAGTTCTTC. This sequence encodes CSARDGPEQFF.

DNA of the CDR3: TGTGCCACCAGCGCCCACGGAAAACTGTTTTTT. Amino acid sequence: CATSAHGKLFF. V usage is TRBV15 and J usage is TRBJ1-4; D not certain. Germline CDR1 reads LNHNV; CDR2 reads YYDKDF (reference sequence). Trimming removed 5 bases at V and 10 bases at J, with 8 bases between. CDR3 length: 11 residues.

This clone was observed a single time. V is TRBV5-1 and J is TRBJ1-2; 10 positions agree with TRBD1. This CDR3 has 14 residues. Trimming cost V 3 bases and J 5 bases; bases outside gene matches: 4. Germline V gene lookup returns CDR1 SGHRS and CDR2 YFSETQ. DNA for the CDR3: TGCGCCAGCAGCTCGCCGGGACAGGGGTATGGCTACACCTTC. It translates to CASSSPGQGYGYTF.

V gene TRBV5-1 combines with J gene TRBJ1-1; 8 bases fit TRBD1. The J segment lost 1 base and the V segment lost 0 bases, leaving 2 bases of the junction unmatched. The CDR3 is 15 amino acids. Germline lookup yields CDR1 SGHRS and CDR2 YFSETQ. The CDR3 DNA sequence: TGCGCCAGCAGCTTGGAGACAGGGGAGAACACTGAAGCTTTCTTT. It translates to CASSLETGENTEAFF.

V is TRBV27 and J is TRBJ2-7; unclear D gene. Germline CDR1 and CDR2: MNHEY and SMNVEV (reference sequence). The V end was cut by 3 bases, the J end by 6 bases, with 21 bases between. CDR3 length equals 16 residues. The CDR3 loop reads CASSFEIGPYPGEQYF. Here the CDR3 DNA reads TGTGCCAGCAGTTTTGAGATAGGTCCCTACCCGGGCGAGCAGTACTTC.

The chain couples TRBV18 to TRBJ1-4; D possibly corresponds to TRBD1 (5 bases). V was shortened by 3 bases and J by 4 bases, with 12 bases between the two germline ends. The CDR3 covers 15 residues. Germline V gives CDR1 KGHSH, CDR2 LQKENI. The CDR3 region is CASSPGTGVNEKLFF. CDR3 in DNA: TGTGCCAGCTCACCCGGAACGGGGGTTAATGAAAAACTGTTTTTT.

This clone was seen repeatedly, ten times or more. This chain connects TRBV11-2 to TRBJ2-1, with TRBD2 matching 7 bases. V shed 10 bases and J 0 bases; nucleotides not matched to a gene: 9. The CDR3 spans 15 residues. CDR1 SGHAT and CDR2 FQNNGV come from the germline V gene. For the CDR3, the DNA is TGTGCCATCTCTGGGCGGGAGAGCTCCTACAATGAGCAGTTCTTC. Encoded protein: CAISGRESSYNEQFF.

The chain links TRBV5-4 to TRBJ2-1, with TRBD2 matching over 7 bases. Germline V gives CDR1 SGHNT, CDR2 YYREEE (reference sequence). This CDR3 comprises 15 residues. Trimming took 4 bases from V and 5 from J; bases not matched to a gene: 9. CDR3 in DNA: TGTGCCAGCAGCCCGGGGGGTATCACTCACAATGAGCAGTTCTTC. Its protein is CASSPGGITHNEQFF.

The rearrangement links TRBV6-2 or TRBV6-3 to TRBJ1-6; 7 nucleotides line up with TRBD1. CDR1 and CDR2 (germline): MNHEY, SVGEGT. This CDR3 spans 18 amino acids. V shed 0 bases and J 0 bases; nucleotides not matched to a gene: 5. The CDR3 reads CASSYSRQGSSYNSPLHF. The CDR3 DNA reads as TGTGCCAGCAGTTACTCTCGACAGGGAAGCTCCTATAATTCACCCCTCCACTTT.

The chain links TRBV2 to TRBJ2-3, with TRBD1 identical over 7 bases. V was pared by 3 bases and J by 2 bases, with 5 bases of the junction left unmatched. The CDR3 contains 15 residues. The germline V gene has CDR1 SNHLY and CDR2 FYNNEI. CDR3 DNA: TGTGCCAGCAGTGAGAGGGGGCGATTCACAGATACGCAGTATTTT. Protein sequence: CASSERGRFTDTQYF.

The chain recombines TRBV3-1 (or the pseudogene TRBV3-2) with TRBJ2-1; D is ambiguous. Trimming stripped 6 bases from V and 8 bases from J, with 14 bases between. The CDR3 loop spans 13 amino acids. Germline-derived CDR1 and CDR2 are LGHDT and YNNKEL (reference sequence). DNA of the CDR3: TGTGCCAGCAGACTCAGCCAGGTCCATGAGCAGTTCTTC. It yields the protein CASRLSQVHEQFF.

This clone is a singleton in its sample. The chain employs TRBV7-9 and TRBJ1-2, with 8 bases matching TRBD1. The V segment lost 5 bases and the J segment 5 bases; nucleotides outside the gene matches: 7. The CDR3 is made up of 14 amino acids. Germline V CDR1 and CDR2: SEHNR, FQNEAQ (reference sequence). CDR3 sequence: CASSPTGQGYGYTF. CDR3 coding DNA: TGTGCCAGCAGCCCAACTGGACAGGGATATGGCTACACCTTC.

To note about this clone: The sample has other DNA sequences that encode this CDR3 too. The CDR3 sequence: CASSQSGALGGTEAFF. In DNA form, the CDR3 reads TGCGCCAGCAGTCAATCAGGAGCGCTCGGTGGGACTGAAGCTTTCTTT. The V call is TRBV23-1, the J call TRBJ1-1; D gene ambiguous. TRBV23-1 is given ORF status, its function remaining uncertain. The germline V and J ends were trimmed by 0 bases and 5 bases, with 16 bases remaining between them. This CDR3 comprises 16 residues.

The rearrangement joins TRBV28 to TRBJ2-1; TRBD1 matches 12 bases. Germline CDR1 and CDR2: MDHEN and SYDVKM. This CDR3 contains 14 residues. The J segment lost 13 bases and the V segment lost 8 bases, leaving 12 bases of the junction unmatched. CDR3 amino acids: CASRGTGGSVYQFF. Written as DNA, the CDR3 is TGTGCCAGCCGGGGGACAGGGGGCTCTGTGTACCAGTTCTTC. Supplemented by reference TRBV28 and TRBJ2-1, the full variable domain reads DVKVTQSSRYLVKRTGEKVFLECVQDMDHENMFWYRQDPGLGLRLIYFSYDVKMKEKGDIPEGYSVSREKKERFSLILESASTNQTSMYLCASRGTGGSVYQFFGPGTRLTVL.

The CDR3 sequence is CASSNQQGVAEKLFF. DNA of the CDR3: TGTGCCAGCAGCAACCAACAGGGAGTAGCAGAAAAACTGTTTTTT. This chain joins TRBV7-9 and TRBJ1-4, with TRBD1 as a possible D gene (6 bases). Germline-derived CDR1 and CDR2 are SEHNR and FQNEAQ (reference sequence). With 5 bases removed from V and 8 bases from J, the gap between germline ends came to 18 bases. This CDR3 is 15 amino acids long. Using reference TRBV7-9 and TRBJ1-4 for the parts outside the CDR3, the full variable domain is DTGVSQNPRHKITKRGQNVTFRCDPISEHNRLYWYRQTLGQGPEFLTYFQNEAQLEKSRLLSDRFSAERPKGSFSTLEIQRTEQGDSAMYLCASSNQQGVAEKLFFGSGTQLSVL.

The CDR3 DNA is TGTGCCAGCAGCTATACAACATTGCCGACGCGGACCTACAATGAGCAGTTCTTC. This translates into CASSYTTLPTRTYNEQFF. The V call is TRBV3-1 (or the pseudogene TRBV3-2), the J call TRBJ2-1; D call uncertain. Germline assignment: CDR1 LGHDT and CDR2 YNNKEL (reference sequence). Between the trimmed V and J ends, which lost 5 bases and 2 bases, there was a span of 22 bases. This CDR3 is 18 amino acids long.

V usage is TRBV28 and J usage is TRBJ2-4; D unresolved. With 6 bases removed from V and 1 base from J, the gap between germline ends came to 7 bases. The CDR3 runs to 13 residues. Per the germline V gene, CDR1 is MDHEN and CDR2 is SYDVKM. The CDR3 protein is CASSLRAKNIQYF. The CDR3 DNA reads TGTGCCAGCAGCCTGAGGGCCAAAAACATTCAGTACTTC.

V and J are TRBV6-5 and TRBJ1-1; D call uncertain. CDR3 length: 13 residues. Germline V CDR1 and CDR2: MNHEY, SVGAGI. V lost 10 bases and J 0 bases, leaving 12 bases between the germline ends. The CDR3 DNA reads TGTGCCACCCGGACGGGAATGAACACTGAAGCTTTCTTT. It translates to CATRTGMNTEAFF.

The chain couples TRBV27 to TRBJ1-2; 8 nucleotides match TRBD1. V shed 5 bases, J shed 4 bases, and the junction held 12 bases outside the gene matches. The CDR3 is 16 amino acids. Germline V gene lookup returns CDR1 MNHEY and CDR2 SMNVEV (reference sequence). DNA of the CDR3: TGTGCCAGCAGTCGCCAAGGACAGGGTCAACTCTATGGCTACACCTTC. This sequence encodes CASSRQGQGQLYGYTF.

V gene TRBV12-3 or TRBV12-4 combines with J gene TRBJ1-1, with a possible D match to TRBD1 (6 bases). The CDR3 totals 12 residues. V lost 7 bases and J lost 9, with 15 bases in between. The CDR3 spells CASTPERGKAFF. The DNA of the CDR3 is TGTGCCAGCACTCCCGAGAGGGGGAAAGCTTTCTTT.

The rearrangement links TRBV6-2 or TRBV6-3 to TRBJ2-5; 14 bases match TRBD2. J was trimmed by 5 bases and V by 6 bases; bases with no gene match: 8. Looked up from germline, CDR1 is MNHEY and CDR2 is SVGEGT. The CDR3 totals 16 residues. CDR3 coding DNA: TGTGCCAGCAGCCTTGGACTAGCGGGGGGTGTGGAGACCCAGTACTTC. Its translation is CASSLGLAGGVETQYF.